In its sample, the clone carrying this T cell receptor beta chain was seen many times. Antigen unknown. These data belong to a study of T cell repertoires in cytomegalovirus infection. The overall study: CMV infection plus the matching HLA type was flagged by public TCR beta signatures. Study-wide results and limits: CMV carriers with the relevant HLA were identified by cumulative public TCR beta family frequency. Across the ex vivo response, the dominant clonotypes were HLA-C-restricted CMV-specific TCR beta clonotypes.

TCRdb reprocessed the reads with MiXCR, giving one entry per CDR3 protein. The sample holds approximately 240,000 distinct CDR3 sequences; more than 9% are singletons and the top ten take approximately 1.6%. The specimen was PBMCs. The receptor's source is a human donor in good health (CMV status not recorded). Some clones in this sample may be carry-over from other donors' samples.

The DNA for the CDR3 is TGTGCCAGCAGACGGGGACAAGAGCGGGAAAAACTGTTTTTT. This encodes CASRRGQEREKLFF. The rearrangement links TRBV7-2 to TRBJ1-4, with D possibly being TRBD1 (6 bases). Germline CDR1 reads SGHTA; CDR2 reads FQGNSA. There are 14 residues in the CDR3. V lost 6 bases, J lost 8 bases, and 16 bases lay in between.